This T cell receptor beta chain was identified in a study of T cell repertoires in cytomegalovirus infection. Study-level background: Indications came from public TCR beta signatures; they pointed to CMV infection and to a matching HLA type. Study-level findings and limits: There were carriers of CMV plus the relevant HLA, and cumulative public TCR beta family frequency identified them.

The V and J ends lost 0 bases and 2 bases respectively, with 21 bases between them. The CDR3 is 19 residues long. Per germline, CDR1 MNHEY and CDR2 SVGAGI. MiXCR, run by TCRdb on the reads, gives a single entry per CDR3 protein. The data show some 600,000 distinct CDR3 sequences, with less than 25% seen just once and 8% held by the top ten. This clonotype turned up a few times. Its antigen is undetermined. The sequenced sample consisted of CD8+ T cells from PBMCs. The clonotype originates from a human donor in good health (CMV status not recorded). Some clones in this sample may be carry-over from other donors' samples. The rearrangement uses TRBV6-5 and TRBJ2-3; the D gene is possibly TRBD2 (7 bases). The CDR3 DNA follows: TGTGCCAGCAGTTACTCGGAAGGGGTGGCGGGGGCCCTCACAGATACGCAGTATTTT. Encoded protein: CASSYSEGVAGALTDTQYF.